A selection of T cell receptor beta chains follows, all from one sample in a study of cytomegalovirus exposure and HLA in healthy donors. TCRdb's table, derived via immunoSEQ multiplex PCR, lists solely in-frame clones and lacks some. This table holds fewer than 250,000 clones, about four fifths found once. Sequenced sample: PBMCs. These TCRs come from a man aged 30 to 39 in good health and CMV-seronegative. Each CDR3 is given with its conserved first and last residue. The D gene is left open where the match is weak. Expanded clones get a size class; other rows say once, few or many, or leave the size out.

TGTGCCAGCAGTTACTCAGGGGTTTATAACGAGCAGTACTTC,CASSYSGVYNEQYF,.,TRBV6-5,TRBJ2-7,.
TGCAGTGCTAGAGATAGCCCTGAAGCTTTCTTT,CSARDSPEAFF,.,TRBV20-1,TRBJ1-1,.
TGTGCCAGCAGCTTTACAGGGCGGCCCGAGCAGTACTTC,CASSFTGRPEQYF,.,TRBV11-2,TRBJ2-7,.
TGCGCCAGCAGTCAAGACAGATCCTCTGGAAACACCATATATTTT,CASSQDRSSGNTIYF,.,TRBV23-1,TRBJ1-3,.
TGTGCCAGCAGTTTTCTGGGGCCCGGGACAGTAAAACTAGATACGCAGTATTTT,CASSFLGPGTVKLDTQYF,once,TRBV27,TRBJ2-3,TRBD1
TGTGCCAGCAGTGCCCTGACAGGGGGTTACGAAAAACTGTTTTTT,CASSALTGGYEKLFF,.,TRBV27,TRBJ1-4,TRBD1
TGTGCCAGCAGCTTAGATCAGGGGGCGAGCTATGGCTACACCTTC,CASSLDQGASYGYTF,.,TRBV7-9,TRBJ1-2,TRBD1
TGTGCCAGCAGCTGGCAGGGGTCCAACGCCGGGGAGCTGTTTTTT,CASSWQGSNAGELFF,once,TRBV7-6,TRBJ2-2,.
TGTGCCAGCAGTTTTTTGGCTAGCGGGGGGGCTGGCTACGAGCAGTACTTC,CASSFLASGGAGYEQYF,.,TRBV28,TRBJ2-7,TRBD2
TGTGCCAGCAGCCAGACAGGGGATGGCTACACCTTC,CASSQTGDGYTF,.,TRBV5-4,TRBJ1-2,TRBD1
TGTGCCAGCGGACTAGCGGGGGGTGGGGATACGCAGTATTTT,CASGLAGGGDTQYF,.,TRBV6-5,TRBJ2-3,TRBD2
TGTGCCAGCAGCTTACTCGGCCAGCGGGGAGCGAACACCGGGGAGCTGTTTTTT,CASSLLGQRGANTGELFF,.,TRBV7-3,TRBJ2-2,TRBD2
TGTGCCAGCAGCTCCGCGGGGGTGGGCCAACAGCCCCAGCATTTT,CASSSAGVGQQPQHF,.,TRBV28,TRBJ1-5,.
TGCGCCAGCAGATCCCAGGCGAACACTGAAGCTTTCTTT,CASRSQANTEAFF,once,TRBV5-1,TRBJ1-1,.
TGTGCCAGCAGTTACTCCCTGCAGGGTAATAATTCACCCCTCCACTTT,CASSYSLQGNNSPLHF,.,TRBV6-5,TRBJ1-6,.
TGCGCCAGCAGCTATGGGAGGACCCAGTACTTC,CASSYGRTQYF,.,TRBV5-1,TRBJ2-5,.
TGTGCCAGCAGACCAGGGACTAGTTCCACCGGGGAGCTGCTTTTT,CASRPGTSSTGELLF,.,TRBV11-2,TRBJ2-2,TRBD2
TGTGCCAGCAGTTACACGGACCGAGGGGGCTACACCTTC,CASSYTDRGGYTF,once,TRBV6-5,TRBJ1-2,.
TGTGCCAGCAGCCAGACCTCCGGGGTGTTCGGGGAGCTGTTTTTT,CASSQTSGVFGELFF,.,TRBV6-1,TRBJ2-2,.
TGTGCTAGCAGCTTAGGGCCAGGGTCCCAAGAGACCCAGTACTTC,CASSLGPGSQETQYF,.,TRBV7-7,TRBJ2-5,.
TGCGCCAGCAGCAGGGTGTGGGGCATGAACACTGAAGCTTTCTTT,CASSRVWGMNTEAFF,.,TRBV4-3,TRBJ1-1,.
TGTGCCAGCAGCTATAGACAGGTCTCTGGGGCCAGCGTCCTGACTTTC,CASSYRQVSGASVLTF,.,TRBV28,TRBJ2-6,.
TGTGCCAGCAGCTTATCTAGCGGGGGTTACGAGCAGTACTTC,CASSLSSGGYEQYF,.,TRBV7-6,TRBJ2-7,TRBD2
TGTGCCAGCAGCTTAACTGGCGGGGGATCCCCCTTTGAGCAGTTCTTC,CASSLTGGGSPFEQFF,.,TRBV7-9,TRBJ2-1,TRBD2
TGTGCCAGCAGCTTAGAAGGGGGGGTAAACTATGGCTACACCTTC,CASSLEGGVNYGYTF,.,TRBV7-2,TRBJ1-2,.
TGCAGCGGACAGGGGTTGCGAGAGACCCAGTACTTC,CSGQGLRETQYF,.,TRBV29-1,TRBJ2-5,TRBD1
TGTGCCAGCAGTTTACATTGGCAGGGGGCAGGGGAGACCCAGTACTTC,CASSLHWQGAGETQYF,.,TRBV6-5,TRBJ2-5,TRBD1
TGCGCCAGCAGTGAACGTTACGTTGGCGGGAGATTCTCGAACACCGGGGAGCTGTTTTTT,CASSERYVGGRFSNTGELFF,.,TRBV10-1,TRBJ2-2,TRBD2
TGCGCCAGCAGCTTGGAGATGGGGGGGGATACGCAGTATTTT,CASSLEMGGDTQYF,.,TRBV5-1,TRBJ2-3,TRBD2
TGTGCCAGCAGCTTGCAACTAGCTAAGGACATTCAGTACTTC,CASSLQLAKDIQYF,few,TRBV5-5,TRBJ2-4,.
TGTGCCAGCAGCGACCAAACAGGGAAGGGAAACAATCAGCCCCAGCATTTT,CASSDQTGKGNNQPQHF,.,TRBV5-4,TRBJ1-5,.
TGTGCCAGCAGTTTTCACAGGGCCCCTGGGGCCAACGTCCTGACTTTC,CASSFHRAPGANVLTF,.,TRBV6-5,TRBJ2-6,.
TGTGCCAGCAGCCTTTGGGCGGGGGGGCTCAATGAGCAGTTCTTC,CASSLWAGGLNEQFF,once,TRBV7-8,TRBJ2-1,TRBD2